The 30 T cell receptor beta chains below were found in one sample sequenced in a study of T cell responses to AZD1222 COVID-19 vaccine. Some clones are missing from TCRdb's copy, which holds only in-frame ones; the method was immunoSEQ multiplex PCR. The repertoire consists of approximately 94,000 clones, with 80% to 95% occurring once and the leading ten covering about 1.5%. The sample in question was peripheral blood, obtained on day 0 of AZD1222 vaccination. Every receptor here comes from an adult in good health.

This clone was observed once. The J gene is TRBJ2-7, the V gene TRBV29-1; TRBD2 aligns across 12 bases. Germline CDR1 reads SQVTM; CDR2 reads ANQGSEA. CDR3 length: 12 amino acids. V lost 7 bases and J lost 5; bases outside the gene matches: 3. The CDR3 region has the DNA TGCAGCGCACGGACTAGCGGGAACGAGCAGTACTTC. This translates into CSARTSGNEQYF.

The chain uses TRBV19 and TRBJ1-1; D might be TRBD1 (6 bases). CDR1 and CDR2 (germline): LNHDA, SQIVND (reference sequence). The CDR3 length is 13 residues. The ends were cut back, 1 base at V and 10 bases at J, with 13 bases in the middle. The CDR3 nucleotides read TGTGCCAGTAGTATAGTGGGGGCCCGGGGAGCTTTCTTT. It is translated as CASSIVGARGAFF. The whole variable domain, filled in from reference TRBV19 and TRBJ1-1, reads DGGITQSPKYLFRKEGQNVTLSCEQNLNHDAMYWYRQDPGQGLRLIYYSQIVNDFQKGDIAEGYSVSREKKESFPLTVTSAQKNPTAFYLCASSIVGARGAFFGQGTRLTVV.

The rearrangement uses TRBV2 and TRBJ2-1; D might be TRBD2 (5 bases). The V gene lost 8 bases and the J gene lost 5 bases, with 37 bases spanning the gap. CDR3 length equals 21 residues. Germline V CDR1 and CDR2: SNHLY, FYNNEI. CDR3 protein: CASHPAATGFAGPPKNNEQFF. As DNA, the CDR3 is TGTGCCAGCCACCCCGCCGCGACGGGGTTTGCGGGCCCCCCCAAAAACAATGAGCAGTTCTTC.

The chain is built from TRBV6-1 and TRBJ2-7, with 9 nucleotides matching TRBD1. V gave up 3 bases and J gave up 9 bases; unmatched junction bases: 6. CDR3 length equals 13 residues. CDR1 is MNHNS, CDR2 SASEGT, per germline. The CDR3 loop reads CASSEDRGYGQYF. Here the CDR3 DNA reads TGTGCCAGCAGTGAGGACAGGGGCTATGGGCAGTACTTC.

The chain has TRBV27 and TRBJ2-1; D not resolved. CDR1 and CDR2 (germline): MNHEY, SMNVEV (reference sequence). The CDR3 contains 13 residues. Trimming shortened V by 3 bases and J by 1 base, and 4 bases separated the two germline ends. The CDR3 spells CASSFGSYNEQFF. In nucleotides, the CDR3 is TGTGCCAGCAGTTTTGGATCCTACAATGAGCAGTTCTTC.

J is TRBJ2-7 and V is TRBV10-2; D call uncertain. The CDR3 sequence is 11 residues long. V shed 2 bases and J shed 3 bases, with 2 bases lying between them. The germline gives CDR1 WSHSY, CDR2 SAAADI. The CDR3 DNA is TGCGCCAGCAGTGAGGTCTACGAGCAGTACTTC. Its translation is CASSEVYEQYF.

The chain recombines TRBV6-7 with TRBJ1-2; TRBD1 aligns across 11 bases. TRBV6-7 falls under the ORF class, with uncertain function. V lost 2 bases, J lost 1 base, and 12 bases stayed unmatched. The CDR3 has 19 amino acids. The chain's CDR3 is CASSYTNPLDRGRNYGYTF. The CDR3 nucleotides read TGTGCCAGCAGTTACACCAATCCCCTGGACAGGGGGCGTAACTATGGCTACACCTTC.

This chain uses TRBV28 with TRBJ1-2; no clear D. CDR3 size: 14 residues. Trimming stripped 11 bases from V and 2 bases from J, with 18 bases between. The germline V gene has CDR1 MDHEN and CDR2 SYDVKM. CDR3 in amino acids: CASSSLVGNYGYTF. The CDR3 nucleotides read TGTGCCTCCAGTTCCCTTGTCGGAAACTATGGCTACACCTTC.

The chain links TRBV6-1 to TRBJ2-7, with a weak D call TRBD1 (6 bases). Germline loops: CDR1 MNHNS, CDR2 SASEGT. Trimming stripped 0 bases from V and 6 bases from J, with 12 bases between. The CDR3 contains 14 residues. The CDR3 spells CASSEAQQGREQYF. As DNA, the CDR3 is TGTGCCAGCAGTGAAGCGCAACAGGGTCGCGAGCAGTACTTC.

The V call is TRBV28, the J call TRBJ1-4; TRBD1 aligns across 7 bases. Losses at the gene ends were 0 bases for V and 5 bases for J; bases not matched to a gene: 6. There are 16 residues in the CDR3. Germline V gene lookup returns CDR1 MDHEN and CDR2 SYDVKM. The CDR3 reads CASSLWKGQPNEKLFF. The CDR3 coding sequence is TGTGCCAGCAGTTTATGGAAGGGACAGCCCAATGAAAAACTGTTTTTT.

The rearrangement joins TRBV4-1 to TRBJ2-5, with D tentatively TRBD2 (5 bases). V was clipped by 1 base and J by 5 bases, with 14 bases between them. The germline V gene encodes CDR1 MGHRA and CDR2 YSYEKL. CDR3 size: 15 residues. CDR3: CASSQVPPGSETQYF. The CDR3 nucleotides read TGCGCCAGCAGCCAAGTTCCTCCGGGAAGCGAGACCCAGTACTTC.

The DNA of the CDR3 is TGCGCCAGCAGCCAAGATTTCTGGGACAGGGGCTACGAGCAGTACTTC. Its protein is CASSQDFWDRGYEQYF. This chain uses TRBV4-1 with TRBJ2-7; 10 bases line up with TRBD1. Germline lookup yields CDR1 MGHRA and CDR2 YSYEKL. This CDR3 is 16 amino acids long. V trimming: 0 bases; J trimming: 3 bases; junction bases outside the gene matches: 5.

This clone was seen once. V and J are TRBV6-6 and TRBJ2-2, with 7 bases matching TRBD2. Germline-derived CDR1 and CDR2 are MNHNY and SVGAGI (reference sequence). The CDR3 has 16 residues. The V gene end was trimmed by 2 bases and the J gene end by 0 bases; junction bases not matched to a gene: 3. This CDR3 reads CASSYGRGANTGELFF. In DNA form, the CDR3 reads TGTGCCAGCAGTTACGGGAGGGGAGCGAACACCGGGGAGCTGTTTTTT.

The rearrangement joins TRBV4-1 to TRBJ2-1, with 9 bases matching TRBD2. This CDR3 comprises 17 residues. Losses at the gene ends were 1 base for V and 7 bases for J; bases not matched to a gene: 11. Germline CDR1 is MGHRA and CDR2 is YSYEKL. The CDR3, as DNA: TGCGCCAGCAGCCAAGTTTTTAGCGGGAGTTCCGGGAATGAGCAGTTCTTC. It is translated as CASSQVFSGSSGNEQFF.

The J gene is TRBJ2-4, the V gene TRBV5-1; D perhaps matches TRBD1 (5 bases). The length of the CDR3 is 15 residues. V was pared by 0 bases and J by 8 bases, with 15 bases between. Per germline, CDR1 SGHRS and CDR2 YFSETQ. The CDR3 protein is CASSLDGAPWDIQYF. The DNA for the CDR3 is TGCGCCAGCAGCTTGGATGGGGCTCCATGGGACATTCAGTACTTC.

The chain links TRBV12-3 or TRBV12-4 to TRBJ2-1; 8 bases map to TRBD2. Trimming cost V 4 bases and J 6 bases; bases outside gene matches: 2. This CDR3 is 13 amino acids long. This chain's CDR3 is CASSSGTSNEQFF. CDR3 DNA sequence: TGTGCCAGCAGTTCCGGGACTAGCAATGAGCAGTTCTTC.

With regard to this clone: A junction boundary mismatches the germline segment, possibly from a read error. The CDR3 loop is CTSSPRTSGYTGELFF. In DNA form, the CDR3 reads TGTACCAGCTCACCACGGACTAGCGGGTACACCGGGGAGCTGTTTTTT. The chain recombines TRBV18 with TRBJ2-2; 11 bases line up with TRBD2. CDR3 length equals 16 residues. Germline V CDR1 and CDR2: KGHSH, LQKENI.

CDR3 sequence (DNA): TGTGCCTGGAGTTCTGCACAGGAGGACCTCCACTTT. This sequence encodes CAWSSAQEDLHF. V usage is TRBV30 and J usage is TRBJ1-6; D perhaps matches TRBD1 (5 bases). Trimming stripped 2 bases from V and 15 bases from J, with 14 bases between. The CDR3 is 12 residues long. In germline, CDR1 is GTSNPN, CDR2 SVGIG (reference sequence).

In DNA, the CDR3 is TGTGCCACCCATGAAACGAACACGGTGAGGACCGAGCAGTACTTC. Translating gives CATHETNTVRTEQYF. This rearrangement joins TRBV10-3 to TRBJ2-7, with unresolved D. Trimming stripped 10 bases from V and 6 bases from J, with 25 bases between. CDR3 length equals 15 residues. The V gene's germline CDR1 is ENHRY and CDR2 SYGVKD.

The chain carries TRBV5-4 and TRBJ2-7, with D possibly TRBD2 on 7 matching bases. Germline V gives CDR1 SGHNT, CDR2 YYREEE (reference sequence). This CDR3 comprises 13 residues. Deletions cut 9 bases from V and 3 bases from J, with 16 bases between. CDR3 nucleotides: TGTGCCACCACGCGGGGGCTTGACTACGAGCAGTACTTC. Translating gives CATTRGLDYEQYF.

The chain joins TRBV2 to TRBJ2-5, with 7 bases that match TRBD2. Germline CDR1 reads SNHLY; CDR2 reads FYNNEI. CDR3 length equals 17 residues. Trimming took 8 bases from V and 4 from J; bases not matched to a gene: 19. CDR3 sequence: CASLPGQRDHGTETQYF. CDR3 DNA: TGTGCCAGCCTACCCGGCCAGCGGGATCACGGGACAGAGACCCAGTACTTC.

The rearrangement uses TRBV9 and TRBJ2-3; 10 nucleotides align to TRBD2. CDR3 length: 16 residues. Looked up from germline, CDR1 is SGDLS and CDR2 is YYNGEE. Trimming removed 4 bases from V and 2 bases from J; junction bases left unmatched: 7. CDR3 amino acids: CASSPRAGGITDTQYF. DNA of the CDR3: TGTGCCAGCAGCCCTCGAGCGGGGGGGATCACAGATACGCAGTATTTT.

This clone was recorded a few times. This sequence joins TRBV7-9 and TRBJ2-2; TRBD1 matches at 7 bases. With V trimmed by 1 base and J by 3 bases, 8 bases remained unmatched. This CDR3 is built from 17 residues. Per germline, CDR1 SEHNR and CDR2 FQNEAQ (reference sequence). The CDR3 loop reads CASSLVWTGTYTGELFF. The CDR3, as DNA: TGTGCCAGCAGCTTAGTATGGACAGGAACTTACACCGGGGAGCTGTTTTTT.

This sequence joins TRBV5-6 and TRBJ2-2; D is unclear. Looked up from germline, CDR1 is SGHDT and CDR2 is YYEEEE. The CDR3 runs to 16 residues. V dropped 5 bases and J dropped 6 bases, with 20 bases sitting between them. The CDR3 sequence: CASSSGGPTTSGELFF. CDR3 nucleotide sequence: TGTGCCAGCAGTTCGGGTGGGCCAACAACGTCCGGGGAGCTGTTTTTT.

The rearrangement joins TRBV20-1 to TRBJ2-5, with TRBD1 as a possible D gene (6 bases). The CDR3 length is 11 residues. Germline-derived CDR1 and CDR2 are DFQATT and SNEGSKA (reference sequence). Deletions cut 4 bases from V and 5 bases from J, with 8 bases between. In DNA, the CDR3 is TGCAGTGCTAACAGGGAGGAGACCCAGTACTTC. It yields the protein CSANREETQYF.

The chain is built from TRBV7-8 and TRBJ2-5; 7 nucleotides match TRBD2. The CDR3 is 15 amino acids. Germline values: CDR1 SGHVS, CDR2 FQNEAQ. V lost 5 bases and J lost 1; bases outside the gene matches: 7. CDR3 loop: CASSRLATRQETQYF. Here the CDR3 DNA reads TGTGCCAGCAGCCGACTAGCCACCCGCCAAGAGACCCAGTACTTC.

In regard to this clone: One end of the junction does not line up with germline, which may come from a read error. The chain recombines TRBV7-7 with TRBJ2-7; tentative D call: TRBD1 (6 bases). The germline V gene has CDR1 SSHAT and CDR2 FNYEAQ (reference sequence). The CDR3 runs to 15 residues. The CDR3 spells CASSVGGSSLYEQYF. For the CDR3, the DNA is TGTGCTAGCAGCGTAGGGGGTTCCTCACTCTACGAGCAGTACTTC.

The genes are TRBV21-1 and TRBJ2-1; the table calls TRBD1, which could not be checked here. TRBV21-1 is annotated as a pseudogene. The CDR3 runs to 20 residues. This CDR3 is CASSKATGTGGRGTYNEQFF. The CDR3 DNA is TGTGCCAGCAGCAAAGCTACCGGGACAGGGGGCAGGGGAACCTACAATGAGCAGTTCTTC.

The CDR3 nucleotides are TGCAGCGTTCTTTTGGGTCTCTCAGCTAGCGGGAGGTCCTACAATGAGCAGTTCTTC. This codes for CSVLLGLSASGRSYNEQFF. The genes are TRBV29-1 and TRBJ2-1; 11 positions match TRBD2. The germline V gene encodes CDR1 SQVTM and CDR2 ANQGSEA. The trim removed 5 bases at V and 1 base at J, leaving 16 bases unmatched. The CDR3 has 19 amino acids.

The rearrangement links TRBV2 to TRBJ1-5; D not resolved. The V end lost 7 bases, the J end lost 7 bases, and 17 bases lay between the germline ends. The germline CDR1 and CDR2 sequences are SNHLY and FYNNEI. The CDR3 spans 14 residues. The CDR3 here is CASTEAGSGQPQHF. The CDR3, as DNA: TGTGCCAGCACGGAAGCGGGATCAGGACAGCCCCAGCATTTT.